What follows are 30 T cell receptor beta chains derived from one specimen sequenced in a study of blood T cells in healthy people across ages. Together with a sample-barcoded 5' primer, a J-beta primer mix was included in a second PCR lasting about 7 to 11 cycles. Each CDR3 protein gets one entry after TCRdb re-called the 5' RACE reads with MiXCR. The data show about 1.8 million distinct CDR3 sequences, 49% seen once. What was sequenced was blood. The source of these receptors is a woman aged 35 to 49 in good health.

The chain combines TRBV11-3 with TRBJ1-5; D call uncertain. The germline CDR1 and CDR2 sequences are SGHNT and YENEEA. This CDR3 region has 13 residues. The V and J ends lost 0 bases and 7 bases respectively, with 7 bases between them. In nucleotides, the CDR3 is TGTGCCAGCAGCTTAGATGCAGCCCAGCCCCAGCATTTT. Amino acids: CASSLDAAQPQHF.

V usage is TRBV4-2 and J usage is TRBJ2-1, with D possibly being TRBD2 (6 bases). CDR3 length: 17 amino acids. V was trimmed by 3 bases and J by 3 bases, leaving 18 bases between them. The germline gives CDR1 LGHNA, CDR2 YNFKEQ. CDR3 in DNA: TGTGCCAGCAGCCATTCTTCCGGGACTGAGTTCTACAATGAGCAGTTCTTC. Its translation: CASSHSSGTEFYNEQFF.

The V gene is TRBV29-1, the J gene TRBJ1-1; unclear D gene. The CDR3 contains 13 residues. Germline V gene sequence: CDR1 SQVTM, CDR2 ANQGSEA. The V end was cut by 2 bases, the J end by 7 bases, with 14 bases between. CDR3 residues: CSVEWFSSGEAFF. The CDR3 DNA is TGCAGCGTTGAATGGTTCAGTTCGGGTGAAGCTTTCTTT.

The V gene is TRBV6-2 or TRBV6-3, the J gene TRBJ2-5, with TRBD2 identical over 11 bases. Looked up from germline, CDR1 is MNHEY and CDR2 is SVGEGT. The CDR3 consists of 13 residues. V lost 11 bases and J lost 4; bases outside the gene matches: 6. In DNA form, the CDR3 reads TGTGCCGGTAGCGGGGGGGTTCGAGAGACCCAGTACTTC. This translates into CAGSGGVRETQYF.

The V gene is TRBV6-5, the J gene TRBJ2-1; 8 bases agree with TRBD2. Germline V gene data show CDR1 as MNHEY and CDR2 as SVGAGI. Losses at the gene ends were 7 bases for V and 8 bases for J; bases not matched to a gene: 7. This CDR3 has 13 residues. CDR3 sequence reads: CASKAGGRDEQFF. CDR3 bases: TGTGCCAGCAAGGCGGGGGGCCGAGATGAGCAGTTCTTC.

This chain uses TRBV5-1 with TRBJ2-3, with D hard to call. V was cut by 4 bases and J by 2 bases, with 14 bases left in between. Germline values: CDR1 SGHRS, CDR2 YFSETQ. There are 15 residues in the CDR3. CDR3 coding DNA: TGCGCCAGCAGCGCCCCTAGGCAGAACACAGATACGCAGTATTTT. Amino acids: CASSAPRQNTDTQYF.

This clonotype was recorded a few times. The rearrangement joins TRBV5-1 to TRBJ2-3; either TRBD1 or TRBD2 may fit D (5 bases each). Trimming stripped 0 bases from V and 0 bases from J, with 11 bases between. The CDR3 consists of 16 residues. The V gene's germline CDR1 is SGHRS and CDR2 YFSETQ. CDR3 nucleotides: TGCGCCAGCAGCTTGGCCATCGGGGCTAGCACAGATACGCAGTATTTT. This gives the protein CASSLAIGASTDTQYF.

This clonotype has just a few counts. The V call is TRBV7-2, the J call TRBJ2-3; TRBD2 is a possible D gene (6 bases). The ends were cut back, 11 bases at V and 2 bases at J, with 14 bases in the middle. CDR3 size: 13 residues. Per the germline V gene, CDR1 is SGHTA and CDR2 is FQGNSA. CDR3 sequence: CALEGGPTDTQYF. CDR3 nucleotide sequence: TGTGCCCTGGAGGGCGGGCCCACAGATACGCAGTATTTT.

The chain carries TRBV5-1 and TRBJ2-1; possibly TRBD1 for D (5 bases). This CDR3 is built from 16 residues. Trimming pared 1 base from V and 2 bases from J, leaving 13 bases between. The germline CDR1 and CDR2 sequences are SGHRS and YFSETQ. The CDR3 DNA is TGCGCCAGCAGCTTGATTTCTGCAGGGACCTACAATGAGCAGTTCTTC. Protein sequence: CASSLISAGTYNEQFF.

The rearrangement links TRBV5-1 to TRBJ2-2; D gene uncertain. The length of the CDR3 is 15 residues. Germline CDR1 reads SGHRS; CDR2 reads YFSETQ. V was pared by 5 bases and J by 4 bases, with 15 bases between. The CDR3, as DNA: TGCGCCAGCAGAGATCTCGCAGACTCCACCGGGGAGCTGTTTTTT. This sequence encodes CASRDLADSTGELFF.

The table lists this clonotype with a few counts. The gene calls are TRBV7-9 and TRBJ2-7; no clear D gene. CDR1 SEHNR and CDR2 FQNEAQ come from the germline V gene (reference sequence). V lost 5 bases and J lost 1, with 12 bases in between. The CDR3 runs to 14 residues. CDR3 DNA sequence: TGTGCCAGCAGCGCGACGACATATTCCTACGAGCAGTACTTC. It encodes CASSATTYSYEQYF.

This clonotype has more than one count but fewer than ten. This rearrangement joins TRBV6-5 to TRBJ1-2; D perhaps matches TRBD1 (6 bases). Trimming pared 2 bases from V and 5 bases from J, leaving 15 bases between. The CDR3 runs to 15 residues. Germline CDR1 MNHEY, CDR2 SVGAGI. CDR3 region: CASSYPGAMGYGYTF. The CDR3 DNA is TGTGCCAGCAGTTACCCGGGGGCGATGGGATATGGCTACACCTTC.

The J gene is TRBJ2-1, the V gene TRBV20-1; D possibly corresponds to TRBD2 (6 bases). Germline CDR1 is DFQATT and CDR2 is SNEGSKA (reference sequence). The CDR3 loop spans 11 amino acids. V dropped 3 bases and J dropped 9 bases, with 9 bases sitting between them. CDR3 coding DNA: TGCAGTGCTAGCCGAGCGGGTGAGCAGTTCTTC. Protein product: CSASRAGEQFF.

V gene TRBV10-3 combines with J gene TRBJ2-4; a weak D match, TRBD2 (7 bases). The CDR3 extends over 16 amino acids. Trimming removed 6 bases from V and 0 bases from J, with 15 bases in between. Germline loops: CDR1 ENHRY, CDR2 SYGVKD. This chain's CDR3 is CAIRSGGPGAKNIQYF. The CDR3 DNA sequence: TGTGCCATCAGGTCCGGGGGGCCAGGAGCCAAAAACATTCAGTACTTC.

The sample holds a few counts of this clonotype. The chain is built from TRBV6-1 and TRBJ2-5; no clear D. Germline CDR1 reads MNHNS; CDR2 reads SASEGT. The CDR3 consists of 12 residues. With 6 bases removed from V and 4 bases from J, the gap between germline ends came to 9 bases. In nucleotides, the CDR3 is TGTGCCAGCAGGGATTTTGCAGAGACCCAGTACTTC. It yields the protein CASRDFAETQYF.

The J gene is TRBJ2-1, the V gene TRBV5-6; D not certain. There are 13 residues in the CDR3. CDR1 and CDR2 (germline): SGHDT, YYEEEE. Trimming left V 2 bases short and J 7 bases short, with 10 bases between. As DNA, the CDR3 is TGTGCCAGCAGCTTCTTGACGGTGAATGAGCAGTTCTTC. This gives the protein CASSFLTVNEQFF.

Only one count was recorded for this clonotype. The genes are TRBV6-5 and TRBJ2-1; 8 bases are a match to TRBD2. CDR3 size: 17 residues. V gave up 2 bases and J gave up 6 bases; unmatched junction bases: 12. The germline V gene encodes CDR1 MNHEY and CDR2 SVGAGI. This chain's CDR3 is CASSYQPTGLVGNEQFF. CDR3 DNA sequence: TGTGCCAGCAGTTACCAGCCTACGGGACTAGTTGGCAATGAGCAGTTCTTC.

This sequence joins TRBV27 and TRBJ2-5, with D possibly TRBD2 on 6 matching bases. The J call may be in error: the DNA end matches TRBJ2-7 better. Germline V gives CDR1 MNHEY, CDR2 SMNVEV (reference sequence). The CDR3 runs 14 residues. The CDR3, as DNA: TGTGCCAGCAGTTCCGGGGAGGCTATGGGCGAGCAGTACTTC. It codes for CASSSGEAMGEQYF.

The CDR3 DNA sequence: TGCAGTGCTGGGGACAGGGATCCCTTCTATGGCTACACCTTC. Its translation: CSAGDRDPFYGYTF. The chain recombines TRBV20-1 with TRBJ1-2; 9 positions match TRBD1. This CDR3 is 14 amino acids long. V gave up 5 bases and J gave up 4 bases; unmatched junction bases: 8. Germline V gene lookup returns CDR1 DFQATT and CDR2 SNEGSKA (reference sequence).

There are a few counts of this clonotype. The chain is built from TRBV12-3 or TRBV12-4 and TRBJ2-1; the D gene is possibly TRBD1 (5 bases). This CDR3 is 14 amino acids long. V gave up 2 bases and J gave up 2 bases, with 7 bases separating them. In DNA, the CDR3 is TGTGCCAGCAGTTTATCGGACACCTACAATGAGCAGTTCTTC. Translation: CASSLSDTYNEQFF.

This chain links TRBV7-2 with TRBJ2-1, with D perhaps TRBD2 (6 bases). Germline assignment: CDR1 SGHTA and CDR2 FQGNSA. V shed 1 base and J shed 6 bases, with 16 bases lying between them. CDR3 length: 16 residues. This chain's CDR3 is CASSLVPPGSGNEQFF. CDR3 coding DNA: TGTGCCAGCAGCTTAGTCCCCCCTGGTAGCGGCAATGAGCAGTTCTTC.

V is TRBV5-1 and J is TRBJ2-1; no definite D call. Trimming shortened V by 7 bases and J by 2 bases, and 25 bases separated the two germline ends. Germline V lookup: CDR1 SGHRS, CDR2 YFSETQ. The CDR3 spans 18 residues. CDR3 loop: CASPVSTLPVPTYNEQFF. CDR3 sequence (DNA): TGCGCCAGCCCGGTTTCTACGCTGCCGGTCCCTACCTACAATGAGCAGTTCTTC. Using reference TRBV5-1 and TRBJ2-1 for the parts outside the CDR3, the full variable domain is KAGVTQTPRYLIKTRGQQVTLSCSPISGHRSVSWYQQTPGQGLQFLFEYFSETQRNKGNFPGRFSGRQFSNSRSEMNVSTLELGDSALYLCASPVSTLPVPTYNEQFFGPGTRLTVL.

This chain joins TRBV20-1 and TRBJ2-1; D is undetermined. The CDR3 consists of 10 residues. The germline CDR1 and CDR2 sequences are DFQATT and SNEGSKA (reference sequence). The V and J ends lost 3 bases and 6 bases respectively, with 3 bases between them. The CDR3 DNA reads TGCAGTGCTAGCACCAATGAGCAGTTCTTC. Its translation is CSASTNEQFF.

This clonotype has a handful of counts. V gene TRBV7-6 combines with J gene TRBJ2-5; D may be TRBD1 or TRBD2 (5 bases each). The CDR3 runs to 17 residues. V lost 2 bases to trimming and J lost 1 base, with 17 bases between them. Germline CDR1 and CDR2: SGHVS and FNYEAQ. Written as DNA, the CDR3 is TGTGCCAGCAGCTTAAGTCCGGGGCCAGAGAGCCAAGAGACCCAGTACTTC. Its protein product is CASSLSPGPESQETQYF.

This rearrangement joins TRBV6-2 or TRBV6-3 to TRBJ2-7; no definite D call. The CDR3 has 16 amino acids. Per germline, CDR1 MNHEY and CDR2 SVGEGT. V was trimmed by 6 bases and J by 3 bases, leaving 21 bases between them. The CDR3 loop reads CASSGQKVVSNYEQYF. The CDR3 DNA follows: TGTGCCAGCAGCGGGCAGAAAGTAGTCTCGAACTACGAGCAGTACTTC.

This sequence joins TRBV6-2 or TRBV6-3 and TRBJ2-7; TRBD1 or TRBD2 may be the D gene (6 bases each). The V gene lost 8 bases and the J gene lost 11 bases, with 13 bases spanning the gap. The CDR3 spans 10 residues. Germline V gene lookup returns CDR1 MNHEY and CDR2 SVGEGT. Here the CDR3 DNA reads TGTGCCAGCGGAGGGGGGCCTAAGTACTTC. Its protein product is CASGGGPKYF.

V usage is TRBV4-3 and J usage is TRBJ1-6, with unresolved D. CDR3 length equals 17 residues. V lost 0 bases to trimming and J lost 0 bases, with 9 bases between them. Germline lookup yields CDR1 LGHNA and CDR2 YSLEER. The CDR3 protein is CASSQEWESSYNSPLHF. CDR3 sequence (DNA): TGCGCCAGCAGCCAAGAGTGGGAGAGCTCCTATAATTCACCCCTCCACTTT.

This chain uses TRBV7-2 with TRBJ2-6; D gene uncertain. The ends were cut back, 7 bases at V and 0 bases at J, with 10 bases in the middle. The CDR3 runs to 15 residues. The V gene's germline CDR1 is SGHTA and CDR2 FQGNSA. CDR3 loop: CASIPNRSGANVLTF. In DNA, the CDR3 is TGTGCCAGCATCCCAAACCGCTCTGGGGCCAACGTCCTGACTTTC.

The rearrangement joins TRBV14 to TRBJ2-4, with D uncertain. The CDR3 totals 14 residues. Germline CDR1 reads SGHDN; CDR2 reads FVKESK. V dropped 3 bases and J dropped 13 bases, with 19 bases sitting between them. Here the CDR3 reads CASSQNLGFNEQYF. The CDR3 DNA sequence: TGTGCCAGCAGCCAGAATTTGGGTTTCAATGAGCAGTACTTC.

Note on this clonotype: A read error may account for a junction end that differs from germline. The chain recombines TRBV6-1 with TRBJ2-1; D remains unclear. The CDR3 is 15 residues long. Germline V lookup: CDR1 MNHNS, CDR2 SASEGT. The CDR3 DNA follows: TGTGCCAGCAGTGAAGGGGCCCGCTCCTACGATGAGCAGTTCTTC. Its protein product is CASSEGARSYDEQFF.